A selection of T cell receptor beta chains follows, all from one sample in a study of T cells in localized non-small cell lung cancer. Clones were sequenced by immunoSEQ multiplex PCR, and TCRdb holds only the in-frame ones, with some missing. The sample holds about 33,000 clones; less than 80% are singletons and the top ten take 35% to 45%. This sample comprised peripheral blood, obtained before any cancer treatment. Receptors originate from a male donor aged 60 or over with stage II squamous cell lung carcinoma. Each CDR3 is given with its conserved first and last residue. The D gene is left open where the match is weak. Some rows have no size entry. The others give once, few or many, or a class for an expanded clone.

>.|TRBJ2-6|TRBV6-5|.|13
TGTGCCAGCAGTTCAGGACTGATCAACGTCCTGACTTTC
CASSSGLINVLTF
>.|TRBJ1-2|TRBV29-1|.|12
TGCAGCGTTGACGGGGGGCTAAATGGCTACACCTTC
CSVDGGLNGYTF
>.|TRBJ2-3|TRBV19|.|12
TGTGCCAGTAGTATACCGGGAGATACGCAGTATTTT
CASSIPGDTQYF
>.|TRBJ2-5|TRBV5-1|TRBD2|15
TGCGCCAGCAGGACGGGACTAGAGCTCCAAGAGACCCAGTACTTC
CASRTGLELQETQYF
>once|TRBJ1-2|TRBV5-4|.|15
TGTGCCAGCAGCTTTGGGGCCGACACAGACTATGGCTACACCTTC
CASSFGADTDYGYTF
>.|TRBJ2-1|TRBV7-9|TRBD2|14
TGTGCCAGCAGTTCGGGACTAGCGGGATCTGAGCAGTTCTTC
CASSSGLAGSEQFF
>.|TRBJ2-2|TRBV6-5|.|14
TGTGCCAGCATGGGGGCGGCGAGGACCGGGGAGCTGTTTTTT
CASMGAARTGELFF
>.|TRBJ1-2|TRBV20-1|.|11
TGCAGTGCGGGTCAAATAGATGGCTACACCTTC
CSAGQIDGYTF
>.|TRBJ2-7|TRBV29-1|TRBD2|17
TGCAGCGTTGAAGATCCAGGGGGACTAGCGGGGGCCGCGAAGCAGTACTTC
CSVEDPGGLAGAAKQYF
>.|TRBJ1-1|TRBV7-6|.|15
TGTGCCAGCAGCTTAGGAGTAGTTGCGGACACTGAAGCTTTCTTT
CASSLGVVADTEAFF
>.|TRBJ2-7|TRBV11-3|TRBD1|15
TGTGCCAGCAGCGTCCGGACAGGGGGTCCCTACGAGCAGTACTTC
CASSVRTGGPYEQYF
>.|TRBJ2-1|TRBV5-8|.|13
TGTGCCAGCAGCCGATTGATTCACAATGAGCAGTTCTTC
CASSRLIHNEQFF
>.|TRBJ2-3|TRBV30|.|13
TGTGCCTGGAGTTCCAGCTCCGGGGATACGCAGTATTTT
CAWSSSSGDTQYF
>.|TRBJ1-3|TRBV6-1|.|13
TGTGCCAGCAGTCTACTATCTGGAAACACCATATATTTT
CASSLLSGNTIYF
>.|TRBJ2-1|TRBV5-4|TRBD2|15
TGTGCCAGCAGCTTCACTAGCGGGAGGAGGCATGAGCAGTTCTTC
CASSFTSGRRHEQFF
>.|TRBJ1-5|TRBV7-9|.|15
TGTGCCAGCAGCCCACCGGGGCAGGGCACTCAGCCCCAGCATTTT
CASSPPGQGTQPQHF
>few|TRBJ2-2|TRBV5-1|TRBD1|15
TGCGCCAGCAGCTTGGGACAGGGGGCAGCCGGGGAGCTGTTTTTT
CASSLGQGAAGELFF
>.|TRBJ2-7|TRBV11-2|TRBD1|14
TGTGCCAGCAGCCCGAGGACAGGGGCCTACGAGCAGTACTTC
CASSPRTGAYEQYF
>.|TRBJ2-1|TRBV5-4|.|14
TGTGCCAGCAGCTTGCAGGGTGCGGCCAATGAGCAGTTCTTC
CASSLQGAANEQFF
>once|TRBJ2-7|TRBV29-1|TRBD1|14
TGCAGCGTTAAACAGGGGGTCAAGGCTTACGAGCAGTACTTC
CSVKQGVKAYEQYF
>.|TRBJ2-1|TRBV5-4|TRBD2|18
TGTGCCAGCAGCGGGACTAGCGGGAGGGAAAGCTCCTACAATGAGCAGTTCTTC
CASSGTSGRESSYNEQFF
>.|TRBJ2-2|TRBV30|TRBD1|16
TGTGCCTGGAGTGTCTTGGGGACAGCTAACACCGGGGAGCTGTTTTTT
CAWSVLGTANTGELFF
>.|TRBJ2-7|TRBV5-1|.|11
TGCGCCAGCAGCTCCGAACAGGAACGGTACTTC
CASSSEQERYF
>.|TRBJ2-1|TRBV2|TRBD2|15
TGTGCCAGCAGTGTGGGGGGAGGGGATGTGGATGAGCAGTTCTTC
CASSVGGGDVDEQFF
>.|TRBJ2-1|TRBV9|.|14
TGTGCCAGCAGCCCACCTATAAAGGGCAATGAGCAGTTCTTC
CASSPPIKGNEQFF
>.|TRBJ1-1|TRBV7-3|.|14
TGTGCCAGCAGCTTAAGGGGAGAGAACACTGAAGCTTTCTTT
CASSLRGENTEAFF
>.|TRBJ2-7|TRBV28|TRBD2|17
TGTGCCAGCAGTTTAGGGGGTGGGGAGAGCGGGGCCTACGAGCAGTACTTC
CASSLGGGESGAYEQYF
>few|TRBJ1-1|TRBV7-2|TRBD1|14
TGTGCCAGCAGTCGAAACCAGGGGGTTACTGAAGCTTTCTTT
CASSRNQGVTEAFF
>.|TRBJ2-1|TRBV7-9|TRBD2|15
TGTGCCAGCAGCTTATTCGGGACTAGCGGTCGCGAGGGGCTCTTC
CASSLFGTSGREGLF
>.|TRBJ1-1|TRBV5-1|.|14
TGCGCCAGCCTTAGCGGGGGGGGCAACACTGAAGCTTTCTTT
CASLSGGGNTEAFF
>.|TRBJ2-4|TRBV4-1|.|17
TGCGCCAGCAGCCAAGCGTCCCTGGAGGTAGCCAAAAACATTCAGTACTTC
CASSQASLEVAKNIQYF
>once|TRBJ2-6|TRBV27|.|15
TGTGCCAGCAGTTTTGGGGCCACTGGGGCCAACGTCCTGACTTTC
CASSFGATGANVLTF
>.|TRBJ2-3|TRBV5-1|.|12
TGCGCCAGCAGCTTGGCCCCGGATACGCAGTATTTT
CASSLAPDTQYF
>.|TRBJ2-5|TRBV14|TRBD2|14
TGTGCCAGCAGCCACCCAGCGGGGGGGGAGACCCAGTACTTC
CASSHPAGGETQYF
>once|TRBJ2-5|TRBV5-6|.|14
TGTGCCAGCAGCGTGGATAACAGGGAAGAGACCCAGTACTTC
CASSVDNREETQYF
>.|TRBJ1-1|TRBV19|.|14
TGTGCCAGTAGTAGTAGGGGTTCAAACACTGAAGCTTTCTTT
CASSSRGSNTEAFF
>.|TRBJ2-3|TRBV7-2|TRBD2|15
TGTGCCAGCAGCCCCCGCGGGGGGTTAACAGATACGCAGTATTTT
CASSPRGGLTDTQYF
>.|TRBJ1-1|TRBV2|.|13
TGTGCCAGCACGCAGGGAGGGAACACTGAAGCTTTCTTT
CASTQGGNTEAFF
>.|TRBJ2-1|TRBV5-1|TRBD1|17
TGCGCCAGCAGCACAAAACTCGGGACAGGGGGAGTCGATGAGCAGTTCTTC
CASSTKLGTGGVDEQFF
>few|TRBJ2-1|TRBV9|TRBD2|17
TGTGCCAGCAGTATCTACACTAGCGGGGGGACATACAATGAGCAGTTCTTC
CASSIYTSGGTYNEQFF
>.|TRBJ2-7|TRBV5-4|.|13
TGTGCCAGCAGCTTGGACAGCCCCTACGAGCAGTACTTC
CASSLDSPYEQYF
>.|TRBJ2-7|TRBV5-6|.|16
TGTGCCAGCAGCTTGGCTGGAGAGGGGATGTACTACGAGCAGTACTTC
CASSLAGEGMYYEQYF
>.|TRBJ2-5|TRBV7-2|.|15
TGTGCCAGCAGCTTTCGGGACTTTGGGATGGAGACCCAGTACTTC
CASSFRDFGMETQYF
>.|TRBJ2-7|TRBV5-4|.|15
TGTGCCAGCAGCCGTGGGGACTGGAGGGCCTACGAGCAGTACTTC
CASSRGDWRAYEQYF
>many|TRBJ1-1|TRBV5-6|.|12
TGTGCCAGCAGCTTGGAAGGGACTGAAGCTTTCTTT
CASSLEGTEAFF
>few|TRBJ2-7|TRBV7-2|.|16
TGTGCCAGCAGCAACGACGGACCCCCTAGGATCCACGAGCAGTACTTC
CASSNDGPPRIHEQYF
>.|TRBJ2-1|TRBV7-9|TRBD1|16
TGTGCCAGCAGCTGGGGACAGGGTGGAATCTACAATGAGCAGTTCTTC
CASSWGQGGIYNEQFF
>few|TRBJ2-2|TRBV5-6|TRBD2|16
TGTGCCAGCAGCCCTGATGCGGGGGGGCCAGTCGGGGAGCTGTTTTTT
CASSPDAGGPVGELFF
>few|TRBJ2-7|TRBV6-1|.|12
TGTGCCAGCAGTGGCAGCAGCTACGAGCAGTACTTC
CASSGSSYEQYF
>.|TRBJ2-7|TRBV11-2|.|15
TGTGCCAGCAGCTTAGGCCAGCGGGCCTCCTACGAGCAGTACTTC
CASSLGQRASYEQYF
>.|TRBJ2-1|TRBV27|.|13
TGTGCCAGCGGGGGATGGGGAGACAATGAGCAGTTCTTC
CASGGWGDNEQFF
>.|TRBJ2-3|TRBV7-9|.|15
TGTGCCAGCAGCTCCTGGGGTACTTTGGCAGATACGCAGTATTTT
CASSSWGTLADTQYF
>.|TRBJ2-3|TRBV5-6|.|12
TGTGCCAGCAGCCGACAGGTAGATACGCAGTATTTT
CASSRQVDTQYF
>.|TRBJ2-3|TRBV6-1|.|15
TGTGCCAGCAGTGGAACGTGGGGGAGCACAGATACGCAGTATTTT
CASSGTWGSTDTQYF
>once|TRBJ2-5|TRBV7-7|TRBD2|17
TGTGCTAGCAGCGAGGGACTAGCGGGGGCAGGAGGTGAGACCCAGTACTTC
CASSEGLAGAGGETQYF
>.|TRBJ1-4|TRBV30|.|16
TGTGCCTGGAGTACGGGCGATCAGGCGACTAATGAAAAACTGTTTTTT
CAWSTGDQATNEKLFF
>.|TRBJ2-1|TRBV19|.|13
TGTGCCAGTACCACGACTGGGTGGAATGAGCAGTTCTTC
CASTTTGWNEQFF
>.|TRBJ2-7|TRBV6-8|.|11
TGTGCCAGCACCATAGGAGGGGAGCAGTACTTC
CASTIGGEQYF
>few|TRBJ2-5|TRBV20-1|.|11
TGCAGTGGGGACGGGGAAGAGACCCAGTACTTC
CSGDGEETQYF